This T cell receptor beta chain was documented in a study of T cell repertoires in cytomegalovirus infection. Study-level background: Public TCR beta signatures indicated both CMV infection and matching HLA type.

One entry per CDR3 protein, called by TCRdb with MiXCR from the reads. The sample has about 740,000 distinct CDR3 sequences; 35% are singletons. The CDR3 covers 14 residues. Unmatched junction bases numbered 9, after V lost 4 bases and J lost 14 bases. Specimen: PBMCs. This TCR was sampled from a human donor in good health (CMV status not recorded). Some clones in this sample may be carry-over from other donors' samples. The chain is built from TRBV12-3 or TRBV12-4 and TRBJ1-6, with 9 nucleotides matching TRBD1. In nucleotides, the CDR3 is TGTGCCAGCAGTTGGCGACAGGGGGAATCAACCCTCCACTTT. Residues: CASSWRQGESTLHF.